This T cell receptor (beta chain) emerged from a study of blood T cell repertoires in COVID-19. Adults between roughly 18 and 90 years of age took part from fewer than 30 US areas. Profiled with immunoSEQ multiplex PCR; TCRdb holds only in-frame clones, not every one. The sample contains approximately 200,000 clones, around 84% of which appear only once. The CDR3 extends over 15 amino acids. V lost 0 bases and J lost 8, with 16 bases in between. In germline, CDR1 is LGHDT, CDR2 YNNKEL (reference sequence). This TCR derives from a middle-aged man who had recovered from COVID-19. The sequencing input was PBMCs or T cells enriched from blood (not recorded which). The chain recombines TRBV3-1 (or the pseudogene TRBV3-2) with TRBJ1-2, with D unresolved. The CDR3: CASSQDLVEGRGYTF. DNA for the CDR3: TGTGCCAGCAGCCAAGATCTTGTGGAGGGAAGAGGCTACACCTTC.